The sequence of this TCR beta chain was determined in a study of cytomegalovirus exposure and HLA in healthy donors. Study results and limitations: The classifier reportedly diagnosed cytomegalovirus status with high specificity and sensitivity. The listing of roughly 160 TCR beta chains classed them as cytomegalovirus-associated. What a later analysis reportedly showed was that an Asian-associated ancestry cluster had fewer N-insertions than the approximately 700-donor mean. While the bulk of TCR sequences proved rare, some public TCRs turned up in many donors.

Concerning this clone: Its target is unknown.

The primer mix had 60 Vbeta and 13 Jbeta primers. TCRdb's table, derived via immunoSEQ multiplex PCR, lists solely in-frame clones and lacks some. Among about 140,000 clones listed, 65% to 70% were seen once. Deletions cut 8 bases from V and 0 bases from J, with 10 bases between. The germline V gene encodes CDR1 LNHDA and CDR2 SQIVND (reference sequence). The CDR3 spans 14 residues. The sequencing sample was made of PBMCs. This sequence joins TRBV19 and TRBJ2-2, with D perhaps matching TRBD2 (5 bases). The source of this sequence is a human donor in good health. The CDR3 spells CASSAGTNTGELFF. In DNA, the CDR3 is TGTGCCAGTTCCGCCGGGACGAACACCGGGGAGCTGTTTTTT.